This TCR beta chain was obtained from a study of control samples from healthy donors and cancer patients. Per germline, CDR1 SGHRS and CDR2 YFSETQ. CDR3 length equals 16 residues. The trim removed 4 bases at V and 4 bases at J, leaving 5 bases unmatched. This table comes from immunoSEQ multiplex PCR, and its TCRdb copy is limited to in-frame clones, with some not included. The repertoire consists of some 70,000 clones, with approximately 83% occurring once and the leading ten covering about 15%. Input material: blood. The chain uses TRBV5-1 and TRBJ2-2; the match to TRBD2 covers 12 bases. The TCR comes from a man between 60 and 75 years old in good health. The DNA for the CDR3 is TGCGCCAGCAGCCCGACTAGCGGGAGATCCACCGGGGAGCTGTTTTTT. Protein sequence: CASSPTSGRSTGELFF.